These T cell receptor beta chains were read from a single sample in a study of shared clonotypes between healthy human individuals. The assay was immunoSEQ multiplex PCR, and TCRdb's table has in-frame clones only and misses some. This sample has around 610,000 clones; roughly 96% occur once, and the top ten carry 0.095% to 0.13%. Sequencing was carried out using naive CD8+ T cells sorted from blood. These receptors all stem from a woman aged 25 to 45 in good health. The CDR3 runs from the conserved cysteine through the conserved F or W. The D gene is left open where the match is weak. Rows give clone size only sometimes, using once, few, many, or a class for an expanded clone.

TRBJ2-1 TRBD2 few TRBV7-6 CASSPRTSGRSINEQFF TGTGCCAGCAGCCCGAGGACTAGCGGGAGGAGTATCAATGAGCAGTTCTTC
TRBJ2-3 - - TRBV7-9 CASSLGPDTQYF TGTGCCAGCAGCTTAGGCCCAGATACGCAGTATTTT
TRBJ2-5 - - TRBV5-1 CASSPNGVWETQYF TGCGCCAGCAGTCCGAATGGGGTCTGGGAGACCCAGTACTTC
TRBJ1-1 - - TRBV7-9 CASRPNGAEAFF TGTGCCTCCCGTCCGAATGGGGCTGAAGCTTTCTTT
TRBJ2-3 - - TRBV20-1 CSAPFHTQYF TGCAGTGCTCCCTTCCATACGCAGTATTTT
TRBJ2-3 - - TRBV6-6 CASSKTQSSDTQYF TGTGCCAGCAGCAAGACACAAAGTTCAGATACGCAGTATTTT
TRBJ2-6 - once TRBV7-6 CASSLNLAGRESGANVLTF TGTGCCAGCAGCTTAAATTTGGCAGGGAGAGAGTCTGGGGCCAACGTCCTGACTTTC
TRBJ2-7 - - TRBV19 CASSVLYSSYEQYF TGTGCCAGTAGTGTATTGTACAGCTCCTACGAGCAGTACTTC
TRBJ2-7 - - TRBV28 CASTPPAGASRHEQYF TGTGCCAGCACCCCCCCTGCGGGGGCGAGTAGGCACGAGCAGTACTTC
TRBJ2-1 TRBD2 - TRBV6-6 CASSPDIAGEYNEQFF TGTGCCAGCAGTCCCGATATAGCGGGAGAGTACAATGAGCAGTTCTTC
TRBJ1-6 - - TRBV4-1 CASSQGRGPTSPLHF TGCGCCAGCAGCCAAGGTAGGGGACCGACTTCACCCCTCCACTTT
TRBJ1-2 - - TRBV19 CASRYGSNYGYTF TGTGCCAGTAGATACGGATCTAACTATGGCTACACCTTC
TRBJ1-2 - - TRBV14 CASSQASHGYTF TGTGCCAGCAGCCAGGCGTCCCATGGCTACACCTTC
TRBJ2-7 - - TRBV28 CASSSPDSAGQGEQYF TGTGCCAGCAGTTCCCCCGACTCTGCGGGGCAGGGCGAGCAGTACTTC
TRBJ2-1 - - TRBV27 CASSLLGEAYNEQFF TGTGCCAGCAGTTTACTCGGGGAGGCCTACAATGAGCAGTTCTTC
TRBJ2-1 - - TRBV2 CASSVRDSYNEQFF TGTGCCAGCAGTGTACGGGACTCCTACAATGAGCAGTTCTTC
TRBJ2-5 TRBD1 - TRBV15 CATSRDSTGEETQYF TGTGCCACCAGCAGAGATTCCACAGGGGAAGAGACCCAGTACTTC
TRBJ2-7 - - TRBV7-2 CASSPGLTHEQYF TGTGCCAGCAGCCCGGGACTCACCCACGAGCAGTACTTC
TRBJ2-7 TRBD2 - TRBV29-1 CSVTNSSGNGHEQYF TGCAGCGTTACGAATTCTAGCGGGAACGGTCACGAGCAGTACTTC
TRBJ2-3 - - TRBV4-2 CASSQVPTSTDTQYF TGTGCCAGCAGCCAAGTTCCGACTAGCACAGATACGCAGTATTTT
TRBJ2-5 TRBD2 - TRBV28 CASSLRGRAVAQYF TGTGCCAGCAGCCTTCGCGGGAGGGCCGTCGCGCAGTACTTC
TRBJ1-2 TRBD1 few TRBV30 CALDRMKANYGYTF TGTGCCTTGGACAGGATGAAAGCTAACTATGGCTACACCTTC
TRBJ2-1 TRBD1 - TRBV5-1 CASSWNPGGNEQFF TGCGCCAGCAGCTGGAACCCAGGGGGCAATGAGCAGTTCTTC
TRBJ1-1 TRBD1 - TRBV7-9 CASSSQGATEAFF TGTGCCAGCAGCTCACAGGGGGCCACTGAAGCTTTCTTT
TRBJ2-1 TRBD1 - TRBV27 CASSFGTGGNEQFF TGTGCCAGCAGTTTCGGGACAGGGGGGAATGAGCAGTTCTTC
TRBJ2-7 - - TRBV7-9 CASSLAASGYEQYF TGTGCCAGCAGCTTAGCTGCCTCGGGCTACGAGCAGTACTTC